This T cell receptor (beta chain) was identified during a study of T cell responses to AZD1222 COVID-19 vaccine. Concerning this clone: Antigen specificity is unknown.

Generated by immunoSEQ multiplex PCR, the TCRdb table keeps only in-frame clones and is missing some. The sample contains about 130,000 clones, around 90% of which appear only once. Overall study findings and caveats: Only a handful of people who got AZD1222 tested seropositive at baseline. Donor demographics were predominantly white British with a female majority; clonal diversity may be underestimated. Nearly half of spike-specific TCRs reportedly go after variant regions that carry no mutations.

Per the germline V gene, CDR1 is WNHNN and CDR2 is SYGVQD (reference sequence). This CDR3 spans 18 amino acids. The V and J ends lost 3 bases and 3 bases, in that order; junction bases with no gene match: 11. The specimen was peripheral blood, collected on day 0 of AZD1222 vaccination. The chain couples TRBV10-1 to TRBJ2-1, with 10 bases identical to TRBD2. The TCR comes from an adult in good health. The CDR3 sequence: CASSDEVWTSGVYNEQFF. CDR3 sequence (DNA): TGCGCCAGCAGTGATGAGGTTTGGACTAGCGGTGTCTACAATGAGCAGTTCTTC.